The 19 T cell receptor beta chains given below trace back to one sample, sequenced in a study of PD-L1 blockade in urothelial cancer. Using immunoSEQ multiplex PCR, the repertoire was profiled, and TCRdb retains in-frame clones only, with some absent. Altogether tens of thousands of clones are present, roughly 82% being singletons, with the ten largest covering approximately 3.4%. This specimen consisted of PBMCs, obtained around atezolizumab (anti-PD-L1) treatment. The receptors shown here come from a man aged 65 to 85 with urothelial cancer.

This clone appeared once. The J gene is TRBJ1-2, the V gene TRBV19, with D possibly being TRBD1 (5 bases). Germline CDR1 LNHDA, CDR2 SQIVND (reference sequence). This CDR3 contains 13 residues. The V gene lost 4 bases and the J gene lost 3 bases, with 9 bases spanning the gap. CDR3 nucleotide sequence: TGTGCCAGTAGTAGAGACAGTGACTATGGCTACACCTTC. Its protein is CASSRDSDYGYTF.

This rearrangement joins TRBV6-5 to TRBJ2-7, with a weak D call TRBD1 (5 bases). The CDR3 covers 15 residues. V was trimmed by 2 bases and J by 2 bases, leaving 13 bases between them. Germline CDR1 MNHEY, CDR2 SVGAGI. CDR3 amino acids: CASSYNPQGPYEQYF. CDR3 sequence (DNA): TGTGCCAGCAGTTACAATCCCCAGGGCCCCTACGAGCAGTACTTC.

This clone was seen only a few times. This chain uses TRBV18 with TRBJ1-1; D gene uncertain. Germline CDR1 reads KGHSH; CDR2 reads LQKENI. The CDR3 length is 13 residues. The V gene lost 3 bases and the J gene lost 5 bases, with 10 bases spanning the gap. The CDR3 DNA follows: TGTGCCAGCTCACCCAGAGGGAGGACTGAAGCTTTCTTT. Translated: CASSPRGRTEAFF.

The chain employs TRBV7-8 and TRBJ1-5; D possibly corresponds to TRBD1 (6 bases). V lost 2 bases and J 5 bases, leaving 19 bases between the germline ends. The germline gives CDR1 SGHVS, CDR2 FQNEAQ. This CDR3 has 17 amino acids. The CDR3 DNA is TGTGCCAGCAGCTTAATAAGGAAACAGGGCGGGTATCAGCCCCAGCATTTT. Translation: CASSLIRKQGGYQPQHF.

This chain connects TRBV9 to TRBJ2-7; D is unclear. Per the germline V gene, CDR1 is SGDLS and CDR2 is YYNGEE. The CDR3 length is 16 residues. The ends were cut back, 0 bases at V and 6 bases at J, with 19 bases in the middle. The DNA for the CDR3 is TGTGCCAGCAGCGTAGACAGTAACCGAATCTTGGGCGAGCAGTACTTC. Encoded protein: CASSVDSNRILGEQYF.

The rearrangement joins TRBV9 to TRBJ2-6, with unresolved D. Between the trimmed V and J ends, which lost 0 bases and 4 bases, there was a span of 8 bases. CDR1 and CDR2 (germline): SGDLS, YYNGEE. The CDR3 has 15 residues. The CDR3 region has the DNA TGTGCCAGCAGCGTAGAGAAGACAGGGGCCAACGTCCTGACTTTC. It codes for CASSVEKTGANVLTF.

V and J are TRBV29-1 and TRBJ1-5; D might be TRBD1 (6 bases). The CDR3 length is 15 residues. Germline CDR1 SQVTM, CDR2 ANQGSEA. Trimming took 7 bases from V and 0 from J, leaving 16 bases between them. CDR3 region: CSALTGLNSNQPQHF. Written as DNA, the CDR3 is TGCAGCGCCTTAACAGGGCTTAATAGCAATCAGCCCCAGCATTTT.

This sequence joins TRBV5-4 and TRBJ2-7; 9 nucleotides align to TRBD1. The CDR3 totals 14 residues. Per the germline V gene, CDR1 is SGHNT and CDR2 is YYREEE (reference sequence). V trimming: 2 bases; J trimming: 3 bases; junction bases outside the gene matches: 3. In nucleotides, the CDR3 is TGTGCCAGCAGCTTTTCGACAGGGGGCTACGAGCAGTACTTC. This gives the protein CASSFSTGGYEQYF.

The chain joins TRBV5-1 to TRBJ1-1, with 7 positions matching TRBD1. CDR3 length equals 14 residues. V dropped 5 bases and J dropped 3; count of bases not matched to a gene: 7. Germline V gene lookup returns CDR1 SGHRS and CDR2 YFSETQ. In nucleotides, the CDR3 is TGCGCCAGCAGTTCCGGGACAGACTACACTGAAGCTTTCTTT. Translating gives CASSSGTDYTEAFF.

The chain links TRBV9 to TRBJ2-1; 12 bases line up with TRBD2. The germline CDR1 and CDR2 sequences are SGDLS and YYNGEE. The CDR3 loop spans 16 amino acids. Losses at the gene ends were 1 base for V and 7 bases for J; bases not matched to a gene: 6. CDR3 loop: CASSVPTSGSLNEQFF. CDR3 nucleotides: TGTGCCAGCAGCGTACCGACTAGCGGGAGTTTAAATGAGCAGTTCTTC.

This chain uses TRBV7-2 with TRBJ2-3; TRBD1 matches at 10 bases. The germline V gene has CDR1 SGHTA and CDR2 FQGNSA. Trimming at V came to 5 bases and at J to 3 bases, leaving 8 bases not matched to a gene. This CDR3 has 16 residues. In nucleotides, the CDR3 is TGTGCCAGCAGCGAGCGACAGGGGGCGACGACAGATACGCAGTATTTT. Its protein product is CASSERQGATTDTQYF.

The chain is built from TRBV27 and TRBJ1-5, with a tentative D call TRBD1 (5 bases). V lost 6 bases to trimming and J lost 5 bases, with 17 bases between them. Germline V gives CDR1 MNHEY, CDR2 SMNVEV (reference sequence). The CDR3 runs 15 residues. Here the CDR3 reads CASRRRGGVDQPQHF. The CDR3 coding sequence is TGTGCCAGCAGGAGGAGGGGAGGGGTCGATCAGCCCCAGCATTTT.

J is TRBJ2-7 and V is TRBV30; 7 bases are a match to TRBD2. Germline-derived CDR1 and CDR2 are GTSNPN and SVGIG (reference sequence). The CDR3 sequence is 13 residues long. V trimming: 6 bases; J trimming: 7 bases; junction bases outside the gene matches: 12. For the CDR3, the DNA is TGTGCCTGCCAAGGGCGGGGGTTAATTGAGCAGTACTTC. Encoded protein: CACQGRGLIEQYF.

This chain uses TRBV6-1 with TRBJ1-2; the match to TRBD1 covers 7 bases. CDR1 MNHNS and CDR2 SASEGT come from the germline V gene. The V gene end was trimmed by 6 bases and the J gene end by 3 bases; junction bases not matched to a gene: 7. This CDR3 has 14 amino acids. CDR3 sequence: CASRTRGTDYGYTF. CDR3 nucleotide sequence: TGTGCCAGCAGGACAAGGGGGACAGACTATGGCTACACCTTC.

The genes are TRBV4-1 and TRBJ2-5; the match to TRBD2 covers 9 bases. With V trimmed by 0 bases and J by 4 bases, 3 bases remained unmatched. CDR3 length: 15 amino acids. Germline V gene data show CDR1 as MGHRA and CDR2 as YSYEKL. The CDR3 DNA reads TGCGCCAGCAGCCAAGAAAAACTAGCGGGAGAGACCCAGTACTTC. This encodes CASSQEKLAGETQYF.

The gene calls are TRBV2 and TRBJ2-5, with a possible D match to TRBD2 (5 bases). Looked up from germline, CDR1 is SNHLY and CDR2 is FYNNEI. The V and J ends lost 3 bases and 5 bases respectively, with 13 bases between them. This CDR3 region has 14 residues. CDR3 residues: CASSERGLDETQYF. The CDR3 DNA sequence: TGTGCCAGCAGTGAGAGAGGGCTGGACGAGACCCAGTACTTC.

V and J are TRBV7-8 and TRBJ2-7, with a possible D match to TRBD1 (6 bases). V was trimmed by 6 bases and J by 1 base, leaving 13 bases between them. CDR1 is SGHVS and CDR2 is FQNEAQ in the germline V gene. The CDR3 totals 14 residues. In DNA, the CDR3 is TGTGCCAGCAGTTTCGGGGACATTTCCTACGAGCAGTACTTC. Translating it yields CASSFGDISYEQYF. Together with reference TRBV7-8 and TRBJ2-7, the CDR3 gives the full variable domain: GAGVSQSPRYKVAKRGQDVALRCDPISGHVSLFWYQQALGQGPEFLTYFQNEAQLDKSGLPSDRFFAERPEGSVSTLKIQRTQQEDSAVYLCASSFGDISYEQYFGPGTRLTVT.

The J gene is TRBJ1-2, the V gene TRBV27; 9 bases are shared with TRBD1. Germline assignment: CDR1 MNHEY and CDR2 SMNVEV (reference sequence). V was clipped by 8 bases and J by 5 bases; unmatched bases: 9. CDR3 length: 14 residues. CDR3 sequence reads: CASADGTGRYGYTF. CDR3 coding DNA: TGTGCCAGCGCTGATGGGACAGGGCGGTATGGCTACACCTTC.

This rearrangement joins TRBV29-1 to TRBJ2-7, with 9 bases fitting TRBD2. The CDR3 totals 14 residues. CDR1 is SQVTM and CDR2 is ANQGSEA in the germline V gene. Trimming at V came to 3 bases and at J to 0 bases, leaving 3 bases not matched to a gene. CDR3 sequence reads: CSVDVAGASYEQYF. As DNA, the CDR3 is TGCAGCGTTGACGTAGCGGGGGCCTCCTACGAGCAGTACTTC.